The next 21 T cell receptor beta chains were all read from a single sample in a study of T cells after yellow fever vaccination. TCRdb processed the 5' RACE reads anew with MiXCR; each CDR3 protein has one entry. The data hold 80,000 to 100,000 distinct CDR3 sequences, with 8.9% observed a single time. This specimen consisted of CD8+ T cells not binding an NS4B(214-222) dextramer, sorted from PBMCs, obtained around 14 days after the first yellow fever vaccination. Source of these receptors: a man between 18 and 29 years old who received the YFV17D yellow fever vaccine.

This clonotype was counted between two and nine times. This chain uses TRBV20-1 with TRBJ1-1; weak D call: TRBD1 (5 bases). The CDR3 has 13 amino acids. CDR1 DFQATT and CDR2 SNEGSKA come from the germline V gene (reference sequence). The V end was cut by 1 base, the J end by 5 bases, with 11 bases between. The CDR3 loop reads CSARVNEGTEAFF. The DNA for the CDR3 is TGCAGTGCTAGAGTGAACGAGGGGACTGAAGCTTTCTTT.

This clonotype was seen a handful of times. This rearrangement joins TRBV6-5 to TRBJ2-3; D may correspond to TRBD1 or TRBD2 (5 bases each). V was clipped by 8 bases and J by 9 bases, with 12 bases between them. This CDR3 is 11 amino acids long. Germline-derived CDR1 and CDR2 are MNHEY and SVGAGI. The CDR3 coding sequence is TGTGCCAGCGTAAGAGGGGACACGCAGTATTTT. As protein: CASVRGDTQYF.

Many counts were recorded for this clonotype. V gene TRBV7-9 combines with J gene TRBJ2-3; D remains ambiguous. Looked up from germline, CDR1 is SEHNR and CDR2 is FQNEAQ (reference sequence). The CDR3 runs to 10 residues. Trimming left V 1 base short and J 7 bases short, with 0 bases between. CDR3 nucleotide sequence: TGTGCCAGCAGCTTAGATACGCAGTATTTT. Protein sequence: CASSLDTQYF.

This clonotype was picked up many times. The rearrangement links TRBV12-3 or TRBV12-4 to TRBJ2-3; D tentatively reads TRBD1 or TRBD2 (6 bases each). Trimming stripped 7 bases from V and 0 bases from J, with 11 bases between. The CDR3 loop spans 14 amino acids. The CDR3 nucleotides are TGTGCCAGCAACCTAGGGGGGAGCACAGATACGCAGTATTTT. This gives the protein CASNLGGSTDTQYF.

This clonotype has a handful of counts. This chain uses TRBV12-3 or TRBV12-4 with TRBJ2-7; perhaps TRBD2 as D (6 bases). The V and J ends lost 7 bases and 7 bases respectively, with 23 bases between them. The CDR3 covers 15 residues. CDR3 region: CASTDRGGSYQEQYF. CDR3 nucleotide sequence: TGTGCCAGCACCGACCGAGGAGGGAGCTATCAGGAGCAGTACTTC.

This sequence joins TRBV6-1 and TRBJ2-3; no firm D call. Germline V gene lookup returns CDR1 MNHNS and CDR2 SASEGT. V shed 8 bases and J shed 7 bases, with 10 bases lying between them. This CDR3 region has 11 residues. The CDR3 coding sequence is TGTGCCAGCTCCCTCTTGAATACGCAGTATTTT. The encoded protein is CASSLLNTQYF.

This chain connects TRBV7-2 to TRBJ2-3, with D possibly matching TRBD1 (6 bases). The CDR3 length is 17 residues. Germline V gene lookup returns CDR1 SGHTA and CDR2 FQGNSA. Trimming pared 1 base from V and 3 bases from J, leaving 17 bases between. The CDR3 loop is CASSLGGLGGNTDTQYF. CDR3 sequence (DNA): TGTGCCAGCAGCTTAGGCGGGTTAGGGGGTAATACAGATACGCAGTATTTT.

Here the CDR3 reads CASSYSTSGAQNTGELFF. CDR3 DNA: TGTGCCAGCAGTTACTCGACTAGCGGGGCCCAGAACACCGGGGAGCTGTTTTTT. The chain is built from TRBV6-2 or TRBV6-3 and TRBJ2-2; 11 bases align to TRBD2. Germline assignment: CDR1 MNHEY and CDR2 SVGEGT. J gave up 1 base and V 0 bases, and 4 bases lay outside the gene matches. The CDR3 is 18 amino acids.

J is TRBJ2-1 and V is TRBV11-1; no clear D. This CDR3 has 18 residues. The V end lost 1 base, the J end lost 0 bases, and 16 bases lay between the germline ends. The germline CDR1 and CDR2 sequences are SGHAT and FQDESV (reference sequence). DNA for the CDR3: TGTGCCAGCAGCTTAGAGTTCAGTGACCGGAGCTCCTACAATGAGCAGTTCTTC. Translating gives CASSLEFSDRSSYNEQFF.

This clonotype turned up a few times. The chain links TRBV4-2 to TRBJ2-1; D remains unclear. The V end was cut by 0 bases, the J end by 8 bases, with 5 bases between. From germline, CDR1 is LGHNA and CDR2 YNFKEQ. There are 12 residues in the CDR3. The CDR3: CASSQDGDEQFF. The CDR3 DNA sequence: TGTGCCAGCAGCCAAGATGGCGATGAGCAGTTCTTC.

This clonotype was found many times. The rearrangement links TRBV18 to TRBJ1-5, with D possibly being TRBD1 (6 bases). The V end was cut by 5 bases, the J end by 4 bases, with 15 bases between. CDR1 and CDR2 (germline): KGHSH, LQKENI. This CDR3 is built from 15 residues. In DNA, the CDR3 is TGTGCCAGCTCATCAGAGGACAGAAGGAATCAGCCCCAGCATTTT. It codes for CASSSEDRRNQPQHF.

In this sample, this clonotype turned up a few times. The chain recombines TRBV27 with TRBJ2-3; the D gene could be TRBD1 or TRBD2 (6 bases each). Germline CDR1 is MNHEY and CDR2 is SMNVEV (reference sequence). With 10 bases removed from V and 2 bases from J, the gap between germline ends came to 19 bases. CDR3 length: 15 residues. The CDR3: CATRRGAAYTDTQYF. DNA of the CDR3: TGTGCCACCCGTAGGGGGGCGGCGTACACAGATACGCAGTATTTT.

This clonotype was counted only a few times. The rearrangement uses TRBV7-6 and TRBJ2-1, with D possibly being TRBD1 (5 bases). The CDR3 extends over 12 amino acids. V lost 1 base and J lost 9, with 7 bases in between. The germline V gene has CDR1 SGHVS and CDR2 FNYEAQ. The CDR3 loop is CASSLDDSEQFF. In nucleotides, the CDR3 is TGTGCCAGCAGCTTAGACGACAGTGAGCAGTTCTTC. The variable domain in full, with the rest retrieved from reference TRBV7-6 and TRBJ2-1, is GAGVSQSPRYKVTKRGQDVALRCDPISGHVSLYWYRQALGQGPEFLTYFNYEAQQDKSGLPNDRFSAERPEGSISTLTIQRTEQRDSAMYRCASSLDDSEQFFGPGTRLTVL.

The chain is built from TRBV7-2 and TRBJ2-2; D gene uncertain. CDR1 SGHTA and CDR2 FQGNSA come from the germline V gene. The CDR3 has 14 residues. V lost 1 base to trimming and J lost 5 bases, with 8 bases between them. The CDR3 DNA follows: TGTGCCAGCAGCTTAGTAATGCTAACCGGGGAGCTGTTTTTT. Residues: CASSLVMLTGELFF.

The chain employs TRBV6-4 and TRBJ1-1; no clear D. V was trimmed by 4 bases and J by 3 bases, leaving 12 bases between them. Germline V gene lookup returns CDR1 MRHNA and CDR2 SNTAGT. CDR3 length: 14 residues. The CDR3 spells CASSVSIGDTEAFF. The CDR3 nucleotides are TGTGCCAGCAGTGTCAGTATAGGAGACACTGAAGCTTTCTTT.

The chain joins TRBV24-1 to TRBJ2-3; D gene ambiguous. The germline V gene has CDR1 KGHDR and CDR2 SFDVKD. Trimming removed 6 bases from V and 5 bases from J, with 17 bases in between. The CDR3 totals 15 residues. In DNA, the CDR3 is TGTGCCACCAGTTCCCCCAGAGGTCTTCGAGATACGCAGTATTTT. The encoded protein is CATSSPRGLRDTQYF.

This sequence joins TRBV5-5 and TRBJ2-2; TRBD1 agrees at 9 bases. The CDR3 extends over 15 amino acids. Germline V CDR1 and CDR2: SGHKS, YYEKEE (reference sequence). With 3 bases clipped from V and 7 bases from J, the junction kept 7 bases outside the gene matches. CDR3 sequence reads: CASSSVQGAGGELFF. The CDR3, as DNA: TGTGCCAGCAGCTCCGTACAGGGGGCCGGCGGGGAGCTGTTTTTT. Full variable domain (missing parts from reference TRBV5-5 and TRBJ2-2): DAGVTQSPTHLIKTRGQQVTLRCSPISGHKSVSWYQQVLGQGPQFIFQYYEKEERGRGNFPDRFSARQFPNYSSELNVNALLLGDSALYLCASSSVQGAGGELFFGEGSRLTVL.

This clonotype appeared a few times. The chain is built from TRBV29-1 and TRBJ2-3; 11 bases match TRBD2. The length of the CDR3 is 14 residues. Germline V gene lookup returns CDR1 SQVTM and CDR2 ANQGSEA. The J segment lost 6 bases and the V segment lost 8 bases, leaving 10 bases of the junction unmatched. CDR3 amino acids: CSLDFGTSGDTQYF. The CDR3 DNA reads TGCAGCCTCGATTTTGGGACTAGCGGTGATACGCAGTATTTT.

The chain is built from TRBV6-1 and TRBJ1-1; D remains unclear. CDR1 is MNHNS and CDR2 is SASEGT in the germline V gene. Trimming cost V 8 bases and J 3 bases, with 16 bases left between them. The CDR3 extends over 14 amino acids. CDR3 amino acids: CASSVGKVHTEAFF. The CDR3 DNA follows: TGTGCCAGCTCGGTCGGGAAGGTGCACACTGAAGCTTTCTTT.

There are many counts of this clonotype. The chain joins TRBV12-3 or TRBV12-4 to TRBJ2-7; no definite D call. V was clipped by 5 bases and J by 0 bases, with 8 bases between them. This CDR3 comprises 13 residues. The CDR3 region has the DNA TGTGCCAGCAGTAGGTCAGACTCCTACGAGCAGTACGTC. Protein: CASSRSDSYEQYV.

The table lists this clonotype with many counts. CDR3: CASSYPRWNSGEQYF. The CDR3 DNA reads TGTGCCAGCAGCTACCCCCGGTGGAACTCCGGCGAGCAGTACTTC. The chain is built from TRBV11-1 and TRBJ2-7; D is undetermined. The germline V gene encodes CDR1 SGHAT and CDR2 FQDESV (reference sequence). Trimming removed 4 bases at V and 6 bases at J, with 19 bases between. The CDR3 runs 15 residues.